Listed below are T cell receptor beta chains from one sample, sequenced in a study of cytomegalovirus exposure and HLA in healthy donors. Sequenced by immunoSEQ multiplex PCR; TCRdb stores in-frame clones only, minus some. The sample includes roughly 100,000 clones, around four fifths of them seen just once. Source material: PBMCs. The receptors derive from a man aged 35 to 55 in good health and CMV-seronegative. CDR3s include the opening cysteine and the closing phenylalanine or tryptophan. D genes are given only for firm matches. A clone size is listed for some rows: how often the clone was seen (once, few, many), or a class if it is expanded.

size	J	D	V	CDR3	DNA
.	TRBJ2-5	TRBD2	TRBV7-9	CASSLGRASGGHPGTQYF	TGTGCCAGCAGCCTCGGCCGGGCTAGCGGGGGCCACCCGGGGACCCAGTACTTC
.	TRBJ1-6	.	TRBV12-2	CASRSARQGWSSYNSPLHF	TGTGCAAGTCGCTCAGCTAGACAGGGGTGGAGTTCCTATAATTCACCCCTCCACTTT
.	TRBJ2-6	.	TRBV5-1	CASSPKVNAAVANVLTF	TGCGCCAGCAGTCCGAAGGTCAATGCGGCTGTGGCCAACGTCCTGACTTTC
.	TRBJ1-3	.	TRBV9	CASSVGGPRAGNTIYF	TGTGCCAGCAGCGTAGGTGGTCCTCGGGCTGGAAACACCATATATTTT
.	TRBJ1-2	.	TRBV20-1	CSANLEGGYTF	TGCAGTGCCAACCTAGAAGGTGGCTACACCTTC
.	TRBJ1-1	TRBD1	TRBV28	CASIGDRGEAFF	TGTGCCAGCATAGGCGACAGGGGTGAAGCTTTCTTT
.	TRBJ2-5	.	TRBV15	CATSRDRETQYF	TGTGCCACCAGCAGAGATCGAGAGACCCAGTACTTC
.	TRBJ2-7	TRBD2	TRBV4-1	CASSQERSSGGVYEQYF	TGCGCCAGCAGCCAAGAGAGGAGCAGCGGGGGGGTCTACGAGCAGTACTTC
.	TRBJ2-2	.	TRBV7-3	CASSRDMAGELFF	TGTGCCAGCAGCCGAGACATGGCCGGGGAGCTGTTTTTT
.	TRBJ1-5	.	TRBV5-6	CASSLERGPQHF	TGTGCCAGCAGCTTAGAAAGGGGTCCCCAGCATTTT
.	TRBJ2-1	TRBD2	TRBV7-9	CASSSGGSYNEQFF	TGTGCCAGCAGCTCGGGGGGAAGCTACAATGAGCAGTTCTTC
.	TRBJ2-7	TRBD2	TRBV5-4	CASSVLAGGYEQYF	TGTGCCAGCAGCGTCCTAGCGGGGGGCTACGAGCAGTACTTC
.	TRBJ1-2	.	TRBV30	CAWSAGINYGYTF	TGTGCCTGGAGTGCAGGGATTAACTATGGCTACACCTTC
.	TRBJ2-3	.	TRBV7-9	CSCPFFSFRASADTQYF	TGTTCCTGCCCCTTCTTTTCCTTCAGGGCGTCCGCAGATACGCAGTATTTT
few	TRBJ1-2	TRBD1	TRBV7-2	CASSPVRGQVGGYTF	TGTGCCAGCAGTCCGGTCCGTGGACAGGTGGGTGGCTACACCTTC
.	TRBJ2-3	.	TRBV30	CAWEGEGRNTQYF	TGTGCCTGGGAGGGAGAAGGGAGGAATACGCAGTATTTT
.	TRBJ2-6	.	TRBV7-9	CASSPRGSGANVLTF	TGTGCCAGCAGCCCGAGAGGCTCTGGGGCCAACGTCCTGACTTTC
once	TRBJ1-1	TRBD1	TRBV10-1	CASSERQGERNTEAFF	TGCGCCAGCAGTGAGAGACAGGGGGAGAGGAACACTGAAGCTTTCTTT
few	TRBJ1-5	.	TRBV19	CASSIWARGLNQPQHF	TGTGCCAGTAGTATATGGGCCCGCGGACTCAATCAGCCCCAGCATTTT
.	TRBJ1-2	.	TRBV4-2	CASSQPQEQAYGYTF	TGTGCCAGCAGCCAGCCACAGGAGCAAGCATATGGCTACACCTTC
.	TRBJ2-2	.	TRBV10-1	CASSPGQVTGELFF	TGCGCCAGCAGCCCGGGACAAGTCACCGGGGAGCTGTTTTTT
.	TRBJ1-4	TRBD1	TRBV6-1	CASTQRQGNEKLFF	TGTGCCAGCACCCAACGACAGGGAAATGAAAAACTGTTTTTT
.	TRBJ1-2	.	TRBV29-1	CSVEEDSSNYGYTF	TGCAGCGTTGAAGAAGACAGTTCTAACTATGGCTACACCTTC
.	TRBJ2-3	TRBD2	TRBV7-9	CSSSTSLAGGTDTQYF	TGTTCCAGCAGCACTAGTCTAGCGGGGGGCACAGATACGCAGTATTTT
.	TRBJ1-4	.	TRBV19	CASSGTATGEKLFF	TGTGCCAGTAGTGGGACTGCAACTGGGGAAAAACTGTTTTTT
few	TRBJ2-3	TRBD1	TRBV2	CASRGQGPTDTQYF	TGTGCCAGCAGGGGACAGGGGCCGACAGATACGCAGTATTTT
.	TRBJ1-1	.	TRBV7-9	CSSSLVGQAFF	TGTTCCAGCAGCTTAGTTGGGCAAGCTTTCTTT
.	TRBJ2-7	TRBD1	TRBV7-8	CASRGADRGLEQYF	TGTGCCAGCAGGGGGGCGGACAGGGGGTTGGAGCAGTACTTC
once	TRBJ1-5	.	TRBV19	CASSFVTGNQPQHF	TGTGCCAGTAGTTTTGTGACGGGGAATCAGCCCCAGCATTTT
.	TRBJ1-3	.	TRBV30	CAWGPRGNTIYF	TGTGCCTGGGGTCCGAGGGGAAACACCATATATTTT
.	TRBJ2-3	TRBD2	TRBV7-7	CASSWGRADTQYF	TGTGCTAGCAGTTGGGGGAGGGCAGATACGCAGTATTTT
.	TRBJ1-4	TRBD1	TRBV18	CASSATGNEKLFF	TGTGCCAGCTCAGCGACAGGGAATGAAAAACTGTTTTTT
few	TRBJ1-6	.	TRBV6-5	CASSSFVGANSPLHF	TGTGCCAGCAGTTCCTTCGTCGGTGCTAATTCACCCCTCCACTTT
.	TRBJ1-2	TRBD1	TRBV28	CASSSGQGTYGYTF	TGTGCCAGCAGTTCAGGACAGGGGACGTATGGCTACACCTTC
.	TRBJ1-1	.	TRBV4-3	CASSQDWQGVTEAFF	TGCGCCAGCAGCCAAGATTGGCAGGGTGTCACTGAAGCTTTCTTT
.	TRBJ1-2	.	TRBV4-2	CASSQDTGLANYGYTF	TGTGCCAGCAGCCAAGACACAGGGTTAGCTAACTATGGCTACACCTTC
few	TRBJ2-1	TRBD2	TRBV27	CASSLLLAGDNEQFF	TGTGCCAGCAGTTTATTGCTAGCGGGGGACAATGAGCAGTTCTTC
few	TRBJ1-1	.	TRBV4-1	CASSRSGQPEAFF	TGCGCCAGCAGCCGTTCGGGACAACCTGAAGCTTTCTTT
.	TRBJ1-2	TRBD1	TRBV5-6	CASSPGGQGPLYGYTF	TGTGCCAGCAGCCCGGGGGGACAGGGCCCGCTCTATGGCTACACCTTC
.	TRBJ1-4	.	TRBV9	CASSTGEFDEKLFF	TGTGCCAGCAGTACAGGAGAATTTGATGAAAAACTGTTTTTT
.	TRBJ2-2	.	TRBV5-1	CASSLTGMNTGELFF	TGCGCCAGCAGCTTGACAGGGATGAACACCGGGGAGCTGTTTTTT
.	TRBJ2-1	.	TRBV7-2	CASSLNSGEQFF	TGTGCCAGCAGCTTAAATTCGGGGGAGCAGTTCTTC
.	TRBJ1-4	TRBD1	TRBV6-5	CASRDRGQGEKLFF	TGTGCCAGCAGAGACAGGGGGCAGGGAGAAAAACTGTTTTTT
.	TRBJ2-1	TRBD1	TRBV2	CASSVGQGAYEQFF	TGTGCCAGCAGTGTTGGACAGGGGGCATATGAGCAGTTCTTC
once	TRBJ2-4	TRBD1	TRBV6-5	CASSYAGQGPKNIQYF	TGTGCCAGCAGTTATGCGGGACAGGGCCCCAAAAACATTCAGTACTTC
.	TRBJ2-7	TRBD2	TRBV6-5	CASSSTSGGGPYEQYF	TGTGCCAGCAGTTCAACTAGCGGGGGGGGTCCCTACGAGCAGTACTTC
.	TRBJ1-1	.	TRBV11-2	CASSFDRTVPEAFF	TGTGCCAGCAGCTTCGACAGGACAGTACCTGAAGCTTTCTTT
.	TRBJ2-3	TRBD2	TRBV7-3	CASSSGLAGGYDTQYF	TGTGCCAGCAGCTCGGGACTAGCGGGGGGTTATGATACGCAGTATTTT
few	TRBJ1-2	TRBD1	TRBV7-8	CASSQGQNNYGYTF	TGTGCCAGCAGCCAGGGACAGAACAACTATGGCTACACCTTC
.	TRBJ2-5	TRBD1	TRBV10-3	CAISTGGRETQYF	TGTGCCATCAGTACAGGGGGTCGAGAGACCCAGTACTTC
.	TRBJ2-7	TRBD1	TRBV18	CASSPRGQGAEQYF	TGTGCCAGCTCACCTAGGGGACAGGGGGCCGAGCAGTACTTC
few	TRBJ1-6	TRBD1	TRBV9	CASSAQGERAPLHF	TGTGCCAGCAGCGCACAGGGGGAGAGGGCACCCCTCCACTTT
.	TRBJ2-5	TRBD2	TRBV28	CASSTSGGGGETQYF	TGTGCCAGCAGTACCAGCGGGGGGGGAGGGGAGACCCAGTACTTC
.	TRBJ1-2	TRBD1	TRBV18	CASSPTGTGVNYGYTF	TGTGCCAGCTCACCAACTGGGACAGGGGTTAACTATGGCTACACCTTC
few	TRBJ2-3	.	TRBV2	CASSQRARTDTQYF	TGTGCCAGCAGCCAGCGGGCACGCACAGATACGCAGTATTTT
few	TRBJ1-6	TRBD1	TRBV7-2	CASSLVDRGFSYNSPLHF	TGTGCCAGCAGCTTAGTAGACAGGGGATTCTCCTATAATTCACCCCTCCACTTT
.	TRBJ2-7	.	TRBV20-1	CSASLGNEQYF	TGCAGTGCTAGCCTCGGGAACGAGCAGTACTTC
.	TRBJ2-3	.	TRBV25-1	CASSDRGTDTQYF	TGTGCCAGCAGCGATCGAGGCACAGATACGCAGTATTTT